These T cell receptor beta chains were read from a single sample in a study of blood T cell repertoires in COVID-19. Sequenced by immunoSEQ multiplex PCR; TCRdb stores in-frame clones only, minus some. This sample has approximately 250,000 clones; about nine tenths occur once, and the top ten carry around 9%. Source material: peripheral blood. Receptors originate from a man in his forties with active or convalescent COVID-19. CDR3s include the opening cysteine and the closing phenylalanine or tryptophan. The order of the fields is V gene, clone size, J gene, D gene, CDR3 protein, CDR3 DNA. The D gene is left open where the match is weak. Some rows mark clone size as missing; the rest say once, few, many or name a class of expanded clone.

TRBV11-2,NA,TRBJ2-7,NA,CASSLDAQSTYEQYF,TGTGCCAGCAGCTTAGACGCCCAATCTACCTACGAGCAGTACTTC
TRBV9,few,TRBJ1-3,NA,CASSLQDSSGNTIYF,TGTGCCAGCAGCTTACAGGACAGCTCTGGAAACACCATATATTTT
TRBV5-1,NA,TRBJ1-1,TRBD1,CASTGTGSPNTEAFF,TGCGCCAGCACCGGGACAGGAAGCCCGAACACTGAAGCTTTCTTT
TRBV9,NA,TRBJ1-6,TRBD1,CASSVGTGTSPLHF,TGTGCCAGCAGCGTAGGGACAGGAACCTCACCCCTCCACTTT
TRBV5-1,NA,TRBJ1-1,TRBD1,CASSLPGTGRRRDAEAFF,TGCGCCAGCAGCTTACCTGGGACAGGAAGAAGGCGGGACGCTGAAGCTTTCTTT
TRBV7-6,NA,TRBJ2-1,TRBD2,CASRKVRDSAGGFNEQFF,TGTGCCAGCAGAAAAGTTAGGGACTCGGCGGGGGGGTTCAATGAGCAGTTCTTC
TRBV6-5,NA,TRBJ2-7,TRBD1,CAAGQDSGYEQYF,TGTGCCGCGGGACAGGATTCAGGCTACGAGCAGTACTTC
TRBV5-1,NA,TRBJ2-2,TRBD2,CASSTGGGRHTGELFF,TGCGCCAGCAGCACTGGCGGGGGGAGGCACACCGGGGAGCTGTTTTTT
TRBV27,few,TRBJ1-1,NA,CASSSGPTAFF,TGTGCCAGCAGTTCAGGCCCGACAGCTTTCTTT
TRBV30,NA,TRBJ1-5,NA,CAWSRELEGQPQHF,TGTGCCTGGAGTAGGGAACTTGAGGGCCAGCCCCAGCATTTT
TRBV5-8,NA,TRBJ2-3,TRBD2,CASSSALTSGRAYTQYF,TGTGCCAGCAGCTCCGCCCTCACTAGCGGGAGGGCCTATACGCAGTATTTT
TRBV9,few,TRBJ2-2,NA,CASSVAVTGELFF,TGTGCCAGCAGCGTAGCCGTCACCGGGGAGCTGTTTTTT
TRBV29-1,few,TRBJ1-2,NA,CSVDLTTGTNYGYTF,TGCAGCGTTGATCTAACGACAGGAACGAACTATGGCTACACCTTC
TRBV5-4,NA,TRBJ2-5,TRBD1,CASSPTGGRGETQYF,TGTGCCAGCAGCCCTACAGGGGGCAGGGGCGAGACCCAGTACTTC
TRBV27,NA,TRBJ2-3,NA,CASSLSRGAADTQYF,TGTGCCAGCAGTTTATCTCGGGGGGCCGCAGATACGCAGTATTTT
TRBV30,once,TRBJ2-5,TRBD1,CAWSVRGPETQYF,TGTGCCTGGAGTGTAAGGGGGCCAGAGACCCAGTACTTC
TRBV5-1,NA,TRBJ2-7,NA,CASSLGGTSSSYEQYF,TGCGCCAGCAGCTTGGGGGGGACATCCTCGTCCTACGAGCAGTACTTC
TRBV7-8,NA,TRBJ2-5,NA,CASSPNGGLTQETQYF,TGTGCCAGCAGCCCAAATGGCGGGCTAACCCAAGAGACCCAGTACTTC
TRBV7-2,NA,TRBJ2-1,NA,CASSNTRDHEQFF,TGTGCCAGCAGCAACACTAGGGATCATGAGCAGTTCTTC
TRBV27,NA,TRBJ2-7,NA,CASRKSEVGHRSYEQYF,TGTGCCAGCAGGAAATCCGAAGTGGGGCATCGCTCCTACGAGCAGTACTTC
TRBV7-6,few,TRBJ1-6,NA,CASSARQSSYNSPLHF,TGTGCCAGCAGCGCGCGACAGAGCTCCTATAATTCACCCCTCCACTTT
TRBV6-6,NA,TRBJ2-7,TRBD2,CASRPGLDYEQYF,TGTGCCAGCAGGCCGGGACTAGACTACGAGCAGTACTTC
TRBV10-3,NA,TRBJ1-1,NA,CAISRGGASMNTEAFF,TGTGCCATCAGCCGCGGAGGCGCGTCCATGAACACTGAAGCTTTCTTT
TRBV24-1,NA,TRBJ2-5,NA,CATRGLEGETQYF,TGTGCCACCAGGGGACTCGAGGGCGAGACCCAGTACTTC
TRBV30,NA,TRBJ1-4,NA,CAWRTRGRGEKLFF,TGTGCCTGGAGAACGCGGGGGCGCGGTGAAAAACTGTTTTTT
TRBV15,NA,TRBJ2-1,TRBD2,CATSSAGAYNEQFF,TGTGCCACCAGCAGCGCGGGGGCCTACAATGAGCAGTTCTTC
TRBV7-3,NA,TRBJ1-6,TRBD1,CASSLGTGDSPLHF,TGTGCCAGCAGCCTCGGGACAGGGGATTCACCCCTCCACTTT
TRBV11-2,NA,TRBJ2-1,TRBD2,CASSLGGLAGANEQFF,TGTGCCAGCAGCTTAGGGGGACTAGCGGGGGCTAATGAGCAGTTCTTC
TRBV29-1,NA,TRBJ2-5,NA,CSTEVGETQYF,TGCAGTACGGAGGTGGGAGAGACCCAGTACTTC
TRBV12-3/TRBV12-4,NA,TRBJ2-1,TRBD1,CASRETGANEQFF,TGTGCCAGCAGAGAGACAGGGGCTAATGAGCAGTTCTTC
TRBV19,once,TRBJ2-5,TRBD1,CASSAGGGQETQYF,TGTGCCAGTAGTGCAGGGGGTGGCCAAGAGACCCAGTACTTC
TRBV12-5,NA,TRBJ2-1,TRBD2,CASGTGTSSYNEQFF,TGTGCTAGTGGAACCGGGACTAGCTCCTACAATGAGCAGTTCTTC
TRBV19,few,TRBJ1-1,NA,CASSLEEYTEAFF,TGTGCCAGTAGCTTAGAGGAGTACACTGAAGCTTTCTTT
TRBV6-5,NA,TRBJ2-5,NA,CASSYDSVKVIGTQYF,TGTGCCAGCAGTTACGATAGCGTAAAGGTCATTGGGACCCAGTACTTC
TRBV9,NA,TRBJ2-3,NA,CASSVAGRYPDTQYF,TGTGCCAGCAGCGTAGCAGGGCGCTATCCAGATACGCAGTATTTT
TRBV5-1,NA,TRBJ2-7,TRBD1,CASSPNGGQGIYEQYF,TGCGCCAGCAGCCCGAATGGGGGACAGGGAATCTACGAGCAGTACTTC
TRBV28,NA,TRBJ1-2,TRBD1,CASSTTGGDTYGYTF,TGTGCCAGCAGCACCACAGGGGGCGATACATATGGCTACACCTTC
TRBV5-5,NA,TRBJ1-1,NA,CASSFSGRGEAFF,TGTGCCAGCAGCTTTTCAGGGCGCGGTGAAGCTTTCTTT
TRBV10-2,NA,TRBJ2-1,NA,CASSEISNEQFF,TGCGCCAGCAGTGAGATTAGTAATGAGCAGTTCTTC
TRBV5-4,NA,TRBJ1-2,NA,CASSLSKGADYGYTF,TGTGCCAGCAGCTTGTCTAAAGGGGCCGACTATGGCTACACCTTC
TRBV14,NA,TRBJ1-1,TRBD1,CASSFGQGSTEAFF,TGTGCCAGCAGCTTCGGACAGGGGAGCACTGAAGCTTTCTTT
TRBV10-2,NA,TRBJ2-1,TRBD2,CASSSPTSGRDNEQFF,TGCGCCAGCAGTAGTCCTACTAGCGGGAGAGACAATGAGCAGTTCTTC
TRBV9,NA,TRBJ2-6,NA,CASSPRGGGTGANVLTF,TGTGCCAGCAGCCCACGCGGTGGGGGGACTGGGGCCAACGTCCTGACTTTC
TRBV10-1,NA,TRBJ2-1,TRBD1,CASSATGQGFSNEQFF,TGCGCCAGCAGCGCAACCGGACAGGGGTTTAGCAATGAGCAGTTCTTC
TRBV19,NA,TRBJ2-7,NA,CASSMVGREQYF,TGTGCCAGTAGTATGGTGGGCCGCGAGCAGTACTTC